A single sample is the source of the 29 T cell receptor beta chains below, sequenced in a study of control samples from healthy donors and cancer patients. Profiling relied on immunoSEQ multiplex PCR, and the TCRdb table lists in-frame clones only, not all of them. The sample carries about 120,000 clones, just over 90% recorded once. The sample taken for sequencing was blood. These receptors were collected from a woman between 18 and 29 years old in good health.

This sequence joins TRBV6-1 and TRBJ2-7; D tentatively reads TRBD1 or TRBD2 (5 bases each). V gave up 3 bases and J gave up 5 bases, with 23 bases separating them. The CDR3 is 17 residues long. The V gene's germline CDR1 is MNHNS and CDR2 SASEGT. CDR3 region: CASSDTRGTRLGNEQYF. The CDR3 bases are TGTGCCAGCAGTGATACGAGAGGGACCCGCCTTGGGAACGAGCAGTACTTC.

The genes are TRBV7-2 and TRBJ1-6; a weak D match, TRBD1 (5 bases). CDR3 length: 14 residues. V was trimmed by 6 bases and J by 5 bases, leaving 11 bases between them. The germline CDR1 and CDR2 sequences are SGHTA and FQGNSA. CDR3 loop: CASRPGRHNSPLHF. CDR3 bases: TGTGCCAGCAGGCCGGGACGGCATAATTCACCCCTCCACTTT.

This clone appeared once. CDR3 nucleotides: TGTGCCACCAGTGGGGGGGACAGGGGGAATCAGCCCCAGCATTTT. Encoded protein: CATSGGDRGNQPQHF. The V call is TRBV24-1, the J call TRBJ1-5; 11 bases are shared with TRBD1. The germline V gene has CDR1 KGHDR and CDR2 SFDVKD. CDR3 length: 15 residues. The V and J ends lost 5 bases and 4 bases, in that order; junction bases with no gene match: 3.

This clone is medium-sized. CDR3 DNA: TGTGCCAGTAGTACATACGAAGGGCCCAACTATGGCTACACCTTC. It yields the protein CASSTYEGPNYGYTF. V usage is TRBV19 and J usage is TRBJ1-2; D call uncertain. V shed 4 bases and J shed 2 bases, with 14 bases lying between them. CDR1 and CDR2 from the germline V gene are LNHDA and SQIVND (reference sequence). The CDR3 runs to 15 residues.

The rearrangement uses TRBV7-8 and TRBJ2-7, with no clear D. Germline V gives CDR1 SGHVS, CDR2 FQNEAQ. CDR3 length: 14 amino acids. Trimming removed 1 base from V and 3 bases from J, with 10 bases in between. The CDR3 nucleotides are TGTGCCAGCAGCTTAGTGCGTACAAGCTACGAGCAGTACTTC. This sequence encodes CASSLVRTSYEQYF.

This chain uses TRBV11-2 with TRBJ2-3; D remains unclear. V gave up 0 bases and J gave up 6 bases, with 4 bases separating them. Looked up from germline, CDR1 is SGHAT and CDR2 is FQNNGV. This CDR3 region has 12 residues. The CDR3: CASSLDWDTQYF. The CDR3 DNA reads TGTGCCAGCAGCTTAGACTGGGATACGCAGTATTTT.

The chain recombines TRBV27 with TRBJ2-1; tentatively, D is TRBD1 or TRBD2 (5 bases each). CDR1 is MNHEY, CDR2 SMNVEV, per germline (reference sequence). V lost 6 bases and J 3 bases, leaving 12 bases between the germline ends. CDR3 size: 14 residues. Here the CDR3 DNA reads TGTGCCAGCAGCGGGGCGGGTGTCTACAATGAGCAGTTCTTC. This gives the protein CASSGAGVYNEQFF.

V is TRBV10-3 and J is TRBJ2-1; the D is unclear. Trimming left V 0 bases short and J 5 bases short, with 8 bases between. Germline CDR1 ENHRY, CDR2 SYGVKD. This CDR3 is built from 14 residues. CDR3 nucleotides: TGTGCCATCAGTGAGTCGGCTAGTCACAATGAGCAGTTCTTC. Protein product: CAISESASHNEQFF.

V and J are TRBV12-2 and TRBJ1-1. TRBV12-2 is annotated as a pseudogene. This CDR3 region has 16 residues. In DNA, the CDR3 is TGTGCAAGTCGCTTAGCAATACCCGCGCTGAACACTGAAGCTTTCTTT. As protein: CASRLAIPALNTEAFF.

V is TRBV5-1 and J is TRBJ1-2; TRBD1 is a possible D gene (5 bases). This CDR3 comprises 12 residues. Germline CDR1 is SGHRS and CDR2 is YFSETQ. Trimming shortened V by 3 bases and J by 4 bases, and 7 bases separated the two germline ends. The CDR3 protein is CASSSGPYGYTF. CDR3 bases: TGCGCCAGCAGCTCGGGGCCCTATGGCTACACCTTC. The variable domain in full, completed from reference TRBV5-1 and TRBJ1-2, reads KAGVTQTPRYLIKTRGQQVTLSCSPISGHRSVSWYQQTPGQGLQFLFEYFSETQRNKGNFPGRFSGRQFSNSRSEMNVSTLELGDSALYLCASSSGPYGYTFGSGTRLTVV.

Remarks on this clone: At one end the junction does not follow the germline gene, possibly because of a read error. The chain couples TRBV6-5 to TRBJ1-1, with D uncertain. The CDR3 covers 13 residues. Germline V lookup: CDR1 MNHEY, CDR2 SVGAGI. The CDR3: CASRYSPNSEAFF. CDR3 nucleotide sequence: TGTGCCAGCAGGTATTCCCCGAACTCTGAAGCTTTCTTT.

The chain uses TRBV10-2 and TRBJ1-1; the match to TRBD1 covers 7 bases. V was pared by 7 bases and J by 0 bases, with 2 bases of the junction left unmatched. Germline lookup yields CDR1 WSHSY and CDR2 SAAADI. The CDR3 is 13 residues long. CDR3 residues: CASMDRMNTEAFF. CDR3 nucleotides: TGCGCCAGCATGGACAGGATGAACACTGAAGCTTTCTTT.

V and J are TRBV7-9 and TRBJ2-5, with D tentatively TRBD1 or TRBD2 (7 bases each). Germline V lookup: CDR1 SEHNR, CDR2 FQNEAQ (reference sequence). V lost 5 bases, J lost 5 bases, and 18 bases lay in between. The CDR3 totals 15 residues. In DNA, the CDR3 is TGTGCCAGCAGCCGGAAGGTCAGGGGGGGTGAGACCCAGTACTTC. It yields the protein CASSRKVRGGETQYF. Combining the CDR3 with reference TRBV7-9 and TRBJ2-5 gives the whole variable domain DTGVSQNPRHKITKRGQNVTFRCDPISEHNRLYWYRQTLGQGPEFLTYFQNEAQLEKSRLLSDRFSAERPKGSFSTLEIQRTEQGDSAMYLCASSRKVRGGETQYFGPGTRLLVL.

V gene TRBV19 combines with J gene TRBJ2-7; D remains unclear. The ends were cut back, 3 bases at V and 5 bases at J, with 14 bases in the middle. The CDR3 runs 14 residues. Germline V gene sequence: CDR1 LNHDA, CDR2 SQIVND (reference sequence). This CDR3 is CASSISNPDDEQYF. For the CDR3, the DNA is TGTGCCAGTAGTATCTCTAACCCGGACGACGAGCAGTACTTC.

The V call is TRBV19, the J call TRBJ1-5; no clear D gene. From germline, CDR1 is LNHDA and CDR2 SQIVND (reference sequence). V lost 7 bases to trimming and J lost 3 bases, with 19 bases between them. The CDR3 is 16 residues long. In DNA form, the CDR3 reads TGTGCCAGTACCACCCCCTTTTTAGATGCCAATCAGCCCCAGCATTTT. It translates to CASTTPFLDANQPQHF.

In this sample, this clone turned up a few times. The J gene is TRBJ1-5, the V gene TRBV9; 9 bases map to TRBD1. J lost 5 bases, V lost 0 bases, and 0 bases had no gene match. Per germline, CDR1 SGDLS and CDR2 YYNGEE. CDR3 length equals 14 residues. The DNA for the CDR3 is TGTGCCAGCAGCGTAGGGACAGGGGATCAGCCCCAGCATTTT. It encodes CASSVGTGDQPQHF.

The rearrangement uses TRBV29-1 and TRBJ2-1; D call uncertain. The CDR3 contains 13 residues. CDR1 and CDR2 from the germline V gene are SQVTM and ANQGSEA. With 4 bases removed from V and 5 bases from J, the gap between germline ends came to 12 bases. For the CDR3, the DNA is TGCAGCGTTGTGGGGTTTACGAACAATGAGCAGTTCTTC. It translates to CSVVGFTNNEQFF.

The V call is TRBV6-6, the J call TRBJ1-1, with D maybe TRBD1 (6 bases). This CDR3 contains 14 residues. V was trimmed by 6 bases and J by 10 bases, leaving 21 bases between them. Germline lookup yields CDR1 MNHNY and CDR2 SVGAGI (reference sequence). The CDR3 DNA reads TGTGCCAGCAGCTCCCAAGGGGGTTCGACCACAGCTTTCTTT. Translated: CASSSQGGSTTAFF.

The chain recombines TRBV28 with TRBJ1-2, with 9 positions matching TRBD1. Unmatched junction bases numbered 11, after V lost 4 bases and J lost 5 bases. This CDR3 has 16 residues. The germline gives CDR1 MDHEN, CDR2 SYDVKM. The CDR3 sequence is CASSSGPGTGYYGYTF. CDR3 DNA: TGTGCCAGCAGTTCGGGACCGGGGACAGGGTATTATGGCTACACCTTC.

The V call is TRBV29-1, the J call TRBJ2-6, with 9 bases identical to TRBD1. The CDR3 has 15 amino acids. In germline, CDR1 is SQVTM, CDR2 ANQGSEA. With V trimmed by 8 bases and J by 4 bases, 9 bases remained unmatched. The CDR3 loop reads CSIRGTGSGANVLTF. The CDR3, as DNA: TGCAGCATTCGAGGGACAGGGTCCGGGGCCAACGTCCTGACTTTC. Looking up the rest from reference TRBV29-1 and TRBJ2-6 gives the full variable domain: SAVISQKPSRDICQRGTSLTIQCQVDSQVTMMFWYRQQPGQSLTLIATANQGSEATYESGFVIDKFPISRPNLTFSTLTVSNMSPEDSSIYLCSIRGTGSGANVLTFGAGSRLTVL.

The chain links TRBV7-9 to TRBJ1-4, with unresolved D. The CDR3 length is 13 residues. Trimming removed 5 bases at V and 8 bases at J, with 12 bases between. CDR1 and CDR2 (germline): SEHNR, FQNEAQ (reference sequence). The CDR3 loop reads CASSPGGVEKLFF. CDR3 sequence (DNA): TGTGCCAGCAGCCCAGGAGGTGTCGAAAAACTGTTTTTT.

In this sample, this clone turned up once. The V call is TRBV4-2, the J call TRBJ2-5, with TRBD2 matching over 13 bases. Looked up from germline, CDR1 is LGHNA and CDR2 is YNFKEQ. The CDR3 totals 19 residues. Losses at the gene ends were 4 bases for V and 4 bases for J; bases not matched to a gene: 15. The CDR3 protein is CASSLISGTSGMGRETQYF. The CDR3 DNA reads as TGTGCCAGCAGCCTTATTTCCGGGACTAGCGGGATGGGGAGAGAGACCCAGTACTTC.

V usage is TRBV5-8 and J usage is TRBJ2-2, with a weak D call TRBD1 (6 bases). The CDR3 covers 17 residues. V was shortened by 6 bases and J by 3 bases, with 21 bases between the two germline ends. Germline V lookup: CDR1 SGHTS, CDR2 YDEGEE. The CDR3 nucleotides read TGTGCCAGCATATTCCTTTACGGGACAAGCTACACCGGGGAGCTGTTTTTT. Its protein is CASIFLYGTSYTGELFF.

The chain joins TRBV28 to TRBJ2-7, with 8 bases that match TRBD1. CDR1 and CDR2 (germline): MDHEN, SYDVKM. With 3 bases clipped from V and 6 bases from J, the junction kept 13 bases outside the gene matches. This CDR3 region has 16 residues. The CDR3 DNA reads as TGTGCCAGCAGTTTTAGGAGACAGGGGCCGGCCTCCGAGCAGTACTTC. It encodes CASSFRRQGPASEQYF.

The J gene is TRBJ2-5, the V gene TRBV7-2, with D unclear. CDR3 size: 14 residues. From germline, CDR1 is SGHTA and CDR2 FQGNSA. V lost 8 bases and J lost 3, with 16 bases in between. CDR3 DNA: TGTGCCAGCTTACAGTTCGGTGGGAAAGAGACCCAGTACTTC. It is translated as CASLQFGGKETQYF.

The DNA of the CDR3 is TGCGCCAGCAGCCAAGATGGGGCTAGCGCATTCTACGAGCAGTACTTC. Translation gives CASSQDGASAFYEQYF. V is TRBV4-3 and J is TRBJ2-7, with TRBD2 as a possible D gene (6 bases). CDR3 length: 16 amino acids. Looked up from germline, CDR1 is LGHNA and CDR2 is YSLEER. V lost 0 bases and J 3 bases, leaving 15 bases between the germline ends.

The chain employs TRBV14 and TRBJ2-7; D gene uncertain. CDR3 length: 13 amino acids. Looked up from germline, CDR1 is SGHDN and CDR2 is FVKESK. Trimming cost V 0 bases and J 6 bases, with 9 bases left between them. CDR3 protein: CASSQDLWREQYF. CDR3 sequence (DNA): TGTGCCAGCAGCCAAGATCTCTGGCGCGAGCAGTACTTC.

The chain joins TRBV2 to TRBJ2-7, with D uncertain. Trimming shortened V by 7 bases and J by 1 base, and 11 bases separated the two germline ends. CDR3 length: 13 amino acids. The germline gives CDR1 SNHLY, CDR2 FYNNEI. The CDR3 region is CASITERSYEQYF. DNA for the CDR3: TGTGCCAGCATTACGGAGAGGTCCTACGAGCAGTACTTC.

The V gene is TRBV4-3, the J gene TRBJ2-3; the match to TRBD2 covers 10 bases. With 1 base clipped from V and 6 bases from J, the junction kept 10 bases outside the gene matches. CDR1 and CDR2 (germline): LGHNA, YSLEER. CDR3 size: 17 residues. CDR3 amino acids: CASSQGTSGRARDTQYF. The CDR3, as DNA: TGCGCCAGCAGCCAAGGGACGAGCGGGAGGGCCAGGGATACGCAGTATTTT.